This TCR beta chain appears in the sequencing data of a study of blood T cell repertoires in COVID-19. Study details: Samples came from the United States, Italy and Spain, spanning acute and convalescent COVID-19. Sample material is recorded as cDNA or gDNA derived from T cells, B-cell-depleted T cells, or PBMCs.

Original processing notes: Nucleated cell number was recorded as an estimate derived from reference gene primer amplification. Generated by immunoSEQ multiplex PCR, the TCRdb table keeps only in-frame clones and is missing some. Clone size and V and J calls were adopted from that table, with D and trimming inferred from the DNA. In the table there are 300,000 or so clones, roughly 83% of which are singletons. The CDR3 extends over 14 amino acids. Germline trimming cut 6 bases from V and 7 bases from J; bases unmatched to any gene: 7. Germline lookup yields CDR1 MDHEN and CDR2 SYDVKM. This chain links TRBV28 with TRBJ1-5; 9 bases match TRBD1. This clonotype was obtained from a woman between 50 and 59 years old with acute or convalescent COVID-19. Input material: peripheral blood. The CDR3 nucleotides read TGTGCCAGCAGACCCGGACAGGGGAGGCAGCCCCAGCATTTT. It encodes CASRPGQGRQPQHF.